Described below is a single TCR beta chain sequence and its context. Random hexamers were used to reverse transcribe the RNA input (about 0.45 to 1 ug). It was immunoSEQ multiplex PCR that amplified TCR beta CDR3 across 54 Vbeta and 13 Jbeta. TCRdb processed the immunoSEQ multiplex PCR reads anew with MiXCR; each CDR3 protein has one entry. The sample has under 200,000 distinct CDR3 sequences; 90% to 95% are singletons. While serving as controls, healthy donors were matched for age and sex. The sample comes from a study of CD8 T cells in Susac syndrome. V was clipped by 0 bases and J by 6 bases; unmatched bases: 8. CDR3 size: 15 residues. Per germline, CDR1 SQVTM and CDR2 ANQGSEA.

The V call is TRBV29-1, the J call TRBJ2-1; 7 bases are shared with TRBD2. This receptor was obtained from a human donor in good health. The sample taken for sequencing was CD4+ T cells from PBMCs. The DNA for the CDR3 is TGCAGCGTTGAAGATCCCGGGGGGAACCTCAATGAGCAGTTCTTC. Residues: CSVEDPGGNLNEQFF.